The T cell receptor (beta chain) described here comes from a study of T cell changes during pregnancy in multiple sclerosis. Generated by immunoSEQ multiplex PCR, the TCRdb table keeps only in-frame clones and is missing some. The sample shows 65,000 to 85,000 clones, about 89% of them seen only once. This CDR3 has 14 amino acids. Trimming took 5 bases from V and 1 from J, leaving 11 bases between them. Per the germline V gene, CDR1 is KGHSH and CDR2 is LQKENI. The specimen comprised peripheral blood, sampled in the second trimester of pregnancy. The TCR originated in a female donor with multiple sclerosis, enrolled in a pregnancy study. The rearrangement links TRBV18 to TRBJ1-1, with D possibly being TRBD1 (6 bases). The CDR3 DNA reads as TGTGCCAGCTCATTGAGGGGGACGAACACTGAAGCTTTCTTT. Amino acid sequence: CASSLRGTNTEAFF.